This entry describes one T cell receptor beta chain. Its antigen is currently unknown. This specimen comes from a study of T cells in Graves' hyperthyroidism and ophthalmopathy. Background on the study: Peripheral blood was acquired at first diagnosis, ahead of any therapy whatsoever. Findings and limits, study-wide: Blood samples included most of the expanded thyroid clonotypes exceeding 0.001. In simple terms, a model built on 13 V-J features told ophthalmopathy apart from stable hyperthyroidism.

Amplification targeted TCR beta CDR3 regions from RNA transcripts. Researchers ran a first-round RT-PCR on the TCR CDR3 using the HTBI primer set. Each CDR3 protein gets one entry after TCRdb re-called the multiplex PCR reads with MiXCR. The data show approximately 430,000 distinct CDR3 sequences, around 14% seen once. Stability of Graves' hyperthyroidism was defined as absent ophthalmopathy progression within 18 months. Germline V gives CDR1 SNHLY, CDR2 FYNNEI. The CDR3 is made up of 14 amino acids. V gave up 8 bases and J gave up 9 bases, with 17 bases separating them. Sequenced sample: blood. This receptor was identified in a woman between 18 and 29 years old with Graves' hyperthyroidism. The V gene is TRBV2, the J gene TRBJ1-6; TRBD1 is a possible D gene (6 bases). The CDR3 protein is CASYVGQIFSPLHF. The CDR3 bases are TGTGCCAGCTACGTAGGACAGATTTTTTCACCCCTCCACTTT.